This TCR beta chain was captured by sequencing in a study of cytomegalovirus exposure and HLA in healthy donors. Study context: Most donors, about 82% of over 350 genotyped, fell in the Caucasian-associated ancestry cluster. Regarding the study as a whole: Likely technical artifact: a cluster of highly shared sequence variants. Follow-up analysis seemed to connect common viral pathogens with several of the most significant clusters identified.

The PCR was carried out with 60 Vbeta primers and 13 Jbeta primers. Method: immunoSEQ multiplex PCR; TCRdb's copy keeps in-frame clones and lacks some. The sample holds a few hundred thousand clones, around 89% seen once. In the case of this clone: Its target is not known.

Sequenced: PBMCs. The origin of this receptor is a woman aged 18 to 35 in good health and CMV-seronegative.

Written as DNA, the CDR3 is TGTGCCAGCAGCTTAGCGGGAGGGCCCCACGAGCAGTACTTC. Amino acids: CASSLAGGPHEQYF. The V gene is TRBV5-4, the J gene TRBJ2-7; 10 bases map to TRBD2. The CDR3 has 14 amino acids. The V gene's germline CDR1 is SGHNT and CDR2 YYREEE (reference sequence). The V segment lost 2 bases and the J segment 5 bases; nucleotides outside the gene matches: 4.